The T cell receptor (beta chain) under discussion was sequenced for a study of T cells in Graves' hyperthyroidism and ophthalmopathy. The study, taken as a whole, reports: Onset of ophthalmopathy came a median around 6.5 months after the model predicted it.

This clonotype came up many times. The antigen remains unidentified. RNA transcripts provided the source from which TCR beta CDR3 regions were amplified. Initially, a first-round RT-PCR of the TCR CDR3 employed the HTBI primer set. TCRdb re-analysed the multiplex PCR reads in MiXCR, keeping a single row per CDR3 protein. This table holds 400,000 to 450,000 distinct CDR3 sequences, over 12% found once. Reasons for excluding patients were uncontrolled infection, other autoimmune disease, pregnancy or lactation. Clinical symptoms, serum thyroxine, TRAb, thyroid ultrasound and orbital computed tomography established diagnosis. The PBMCs had their origin in approximately 10 ml of fresh peripheral blood. The CDR3 totals 22 residues. Germline loops: CDR1 KGHDR, CDR2 SFDVKD. Losses at the gene ends were 2 bases for V and 4 bases for J; bases not matched to a gene: 23.

The sample consisted of blood. The chain has TRBV24-1 and TRBJ2-3; TRBD1 aligns across 10 bases. The receptor was derived from a man between 18 and 29 years old with Graves' ophthalmopathy. As DNA, the CDR3 is TGTGCCACCAGTGATTCCACGGCGGGACAGGGGTTCAGACCACTCACGGCAGATACGCAGTATTTT. Encoded protein: CATSDSTAGQGFRPLTADTQYF.